These 20 T cell receptor beta chains were all obtained from the same sample, sequenced in a study of cytotoxic CD8 clonotypes in ibrutinib-treated CLL. TCRdb's table, derived via immunoSEQ multiplex PCR, lists solely in-frame clones and lacks some. This table holds 250,000 to 350,000 clones, 70% to 80% found once. The input for sequencing was PBMCs, taken at disease progression, from a patient treated with ibrutinib. These receptors were collected from a human donor with chronic lymphocytic leukemia.

V usage is TRBV9 and J usage is TRBJ2-1; TRBD2 aligns across 14 bases. The CDR3 is made up of 15 amino acids. With V trimmed by 2 bases and J by 7 bases, 2 bases remained unmatched. Germline CDR1 and CDR2: SGDLS and YYNGEE. The CDR3 spells CASSVGTSGSNEQFF. CDR3 sequence (DNA): TGTGCCAGCAGCGTTGGGACTAGCGGGAGTAATGAGCAGTTCTTC.

The gene calls are TRBV4-2 and TRBJ1-1; 7 nucleotides agree with TRBD1. CDR3 length: 15 amino acids. Per germline, CDR1 LGHNA and CDR2 YNFKEQ. V trimming: 2 bases; J trimming: 4 bases; junction bases outside the gene matches: 7. The CDR3 coding sequence is TGTGCCAGCAGCCAAATATCCGCAGGGGGCACTGAAGCTTTCTTT. Its protein is CASSQISAGGTEAFF.

V and J are TRBV7-2 and TRBJ2-3; no clear D gene. CDR3 size: 13 residues. CDR1 SGHTA and CDR2 FQGNSA come from the germline V gene. V was trimmed by 2 bases and J by 6 bases, leaving 9 bases between them. The CDR3 coding sequence is TGTGCCAGCAGCTTAAGAAGGGCGGATACGCAGTATTTT. Amino acids: CASSLRRADTQYF.

This clone was seen a handful of times. CDR3 amino acids: CASSFGGSYNEQFF. DNA for the CDR3: TGCGCCAGCAGCTTTGGGGGTTCCTACAATGAGCAGTTCTTC. The V and J genes are TRBV5-1 and TRBJ2-1; tentatively, D is TRBD1 or TRBD2 (5 bases each). The germline CDR1 and CDR2 sequences are SGHRS and YFSETQ. V was pared by 2 bases and J by 1 base, with 7 bases between. CDR3 size: 14 residues.

V is TRBV9 and J is TRBJ2-7, with D perhaps TRBD2 (6 bases). The CDR3 has 14 amino acids. V was trimmed by 0 bases and J by 4 bases, leaving 11 bases between them. The germline CDR1 and CDR2 sequences are SGDLS and YYNGEE. CDR3 loop: CASSVGLALYEQYF. The CDR3 DNA reads as TGTGCCAGCAGCGTAGGGCTAGCGCTTTACGAGCAGTACTTC. The whole variable domain, remainder taken from reference TRBV9 and TRBJ2-7, is DSGVTQTPKHLITATGQRVTLRCSPRSGDLSVYWYQQSLDQGLQFLIQYYNGEERAKGNILERFSAQQFPDLHSELNLSSLELGDSALYFCASSVGLALYEQYFGPGTRLTVT.

The CDR3 region is CSVEGEVLNTEAFF. CDR3 nucleotides: TGCAGCGTTGAAGGGGAGGTCTTGAACACTGAAGCTTTCTTT. The rearrangement uses TRBV29-1 and TRBJ1-1; D gene unclear. Trimming pared 1 base from V and 0 bases from J, leaving 9 bases between. The CDR3 extends over 14 amino acids. CDR1 is SQVTM and CDR2 is ANQGSEA in the germline V gene.

This clone was detected a few times. The identical CDR3 is also encoded by other nucleotide sequences in the sample. The chain employs TRBV29-1 and TRBJ2-7, with D tentatively TRBD1 (6 bases). Germline loops: CDR1 SQVTM, CDR2 ANQGSEA. V was pared by 3 bases and J by 3 bases, with 6 bases between. The length of the CDR3 is 11 residues. Written as DNA, the CDR3 is TGCAGCGTTGACAGGGGCTACGAGCAGTACTTC. Translating gives CSVDRGYEQYF.

The chain combines TRBV12-5 with TRBJ2-7, with D hard to call. The CDR3 contains 17 residues. V dropped 4 bases and J dropped 6 bases, with 25 bases sitting between them. CDR1 is LGHNT, CDR2 FRNRAP, per germline. The CDR3 DNA sequence: TGTGCTAGTGGTTCCCCAAGTCGGACCCAACTCTGGGGCGAGCAGTACTTC. It encodes CASGSPSRTQLWGEQYF.

The chain carries TRBV28 and TRBJ1-2; D not certain. The CDR3 length is 16 residues. The V end lost 4 bases, the J end lost 1 base, and 16 bases lay between the germline ends. Looked up from germline, CDR1 is MDHEN and CDR2 is SYDVKM. The DNA of the CDR3 is TGTGCCAGCAGTTCGCTGGACTATTCCCGTAACTATGGCTACACCTTC. This codes for CASSSLDYSRNYGYTF.

The chain is built from TRBV6-6 and TRBJ1-5; TRBD1 matches 9 bases. After removal of 5 bases from V and 7 bases from J, the junction contained 12 bases not matched to a gene. The V gene's germline CDR1 is MNHNY and CDR2 SVGAGI (reference sequence). The CDR3 totals 16 residues. For the CDR3, the DNA is TGTGCCAGCAGTCCTCGGGACAGGGTCGGAGGGCAGCCCCAGCATTTT. This encodes CASSPRDRVGGQPQHF.

This chain joins TRBV10-3 and TRBJ1-1, with D maybe TRBD1 (5 bases). Germline V gives CDR1 ENHRY, CDR2 SYGVKD. Trimming left V 1 base short and J 1 base short, with 16 bases between. The CDR3 is 17 amino acids. The DNA of the CDR3 is TGTGCCATCAGTGAGTTTTCGGGAGCCGGGGGGAACACTGAAGCTTTCTTT. Translated, it gives CAISEFSGAGGNTEAFF.

The chain links TRBV7-2 to TRBJ2-7, with D unresolved. CDR3 size: 11 residues. Germline V gene sequence: CDR1 SGHTA, CDR2 FQGNSA. Trimming shortened V by 4 bases and J by 4 bases, and 5 bases separated the two germline ends. The CDR3 loop is CASSSRYEQYF. CDR3 DNA: TGTGCCAGCAGCTCCCGGTACGAGCAGTACTTC.

This clone was detected once. Relative to the germline gene, one junction end is altered; a read error may explain this. This chain uses TRBV19 with TRBJ1-2; D is unclear. The germline V gene encodes CDR1 LNHDA and CDR2 SQIVND (reference sequence). The CDR3 contains 13 residues. The CDR3 is CASSVESGYGYTF. The CDR3 DNA is TGTGCCAGTAGTGTAGAGAGCGGCTATGGCTACACCTTC.

This clone occurred once. This chain uses TRBV29-1 with TRBJ2-5; tentative D call: TRBD1 (6 bases). Germline V gene sequence: CDR1 SQVTM, CDR2 ANQGSEA. V gave up 3 bases and J gave up 5 bases, with 10 bases separating them. The CDR3 length is 12 residues. CDR3 amino acids: CSVEAQGETQYF. CDR3 sequence (DNA): TGCAGCGTTGAGGCGCAGGGGGAGACCCAGTACTTC. Full variable domain (rest looked up from reference TRBV29-1 and TRBJ2-5): SAVISQKPSRDICQRGTSLTIQCQVDSQVTMMFWYRQQPGQSLTLIATANQGSEATYESGFVIDKFPISRPNLTFSTLTVSNMSPEDSSIYLCSVEAQGETQYFGPGTRLLVL.

The V gene is TRBV7-3, the J gene TRBJ2-3; D is uncertain. Germline CDR1 reads SGHTA; CDR2 reads FQGTGA. V was pared by 5 bases and J by 4 bases, with 10 bases between. This CDR3 has 13 amino acids. In nucleotides, the CDR3 is TGTGCCAGCAGCCCAACTCGCGCAGATACGCAGTATTTT. Amino acids: CASSPTRADTQYF.

CDR3 amino acids: CASRGVGESVGELFF. The DNA of the CDR3 is TGTGCCAGCAGGGGAGTGGGGGAGTCTGTCGGAGAGCTGTTTTTT. V and J are TRBV27 and TRBJ2-2; D possibly uses TRBD1 or TRBD2 (5 bases each). The CDR3 extends over 15 amino acids. V gave up 6 bases and J gave up 11 bases, with 22 bases separating them. Germline V gene data show CDR1 as MNHEY and CDR2 as SMNVEV (reference sequence).

This chain uses TRBV14 with TRBJ2-7; D gene ambiguous. The CDR3 is made up of 14 amino acids. From germline, CDR1 is SGHDN and CDR2 FVKESK. Trimming stripped 3 bases from V and 2 bases from J, with 11 bases between. In DNA form, the CDR3 reads TGTGCCAGCAGCCACGGAAACATGGCCTACGAGCAGTACTTC. It translates to CASSHGNMAYEQYF.

The chain recombines TRBV5-1 with TRBJ2-1; no firm D call. Germline V gene data show CDR1 as SGHRS and CDR2 as YFSETQ. The CDR3 has 15 amino acids. With 0 bases removed from V and 4 bases from J, the gap between germline ends came to 11 bases. The CDR3 here is CASSLERRGYNEQFF. The CDR3 coding sequence is TGCGCCAGCAGCTTGGAACGGCGAGGTTACAATGAGCAGTTCTTC.

The chain has TRBV10-1 and TRBJ2-1; 11 bases align to TRBD2. The length of the CDR3 is 14 residues. Germline assignment: CDR1 WNHNN and CDR2 SYGVQD (reference sequence). V was clipped by 3 bases and J by 8 bases; unmatched bases: 3. The CDR3 region is CASSDSGRAHEQFF. The CDR3 DNA is TGCGCCAGCAGTGATAGCGGGAGGGCCCATGAGCAGTTCTTC.

This chain links TRBV7-3 with TRBJ1-1, with D possibly TRBD1 on 6 matching bases. The germline gives CDR1 SGHTA, CDR2 FQGTGA. The CDR3 length is 13 residues. The V and J ends lost 5 bases and 8 bases respectively, with 15 bases between them. For the CDR3, the DNA is TGTGCCAGCAGCGGACAATACCAGGGGGAAGCTTTCTTT. Protein sequence: CASSGQYQGEAFF.